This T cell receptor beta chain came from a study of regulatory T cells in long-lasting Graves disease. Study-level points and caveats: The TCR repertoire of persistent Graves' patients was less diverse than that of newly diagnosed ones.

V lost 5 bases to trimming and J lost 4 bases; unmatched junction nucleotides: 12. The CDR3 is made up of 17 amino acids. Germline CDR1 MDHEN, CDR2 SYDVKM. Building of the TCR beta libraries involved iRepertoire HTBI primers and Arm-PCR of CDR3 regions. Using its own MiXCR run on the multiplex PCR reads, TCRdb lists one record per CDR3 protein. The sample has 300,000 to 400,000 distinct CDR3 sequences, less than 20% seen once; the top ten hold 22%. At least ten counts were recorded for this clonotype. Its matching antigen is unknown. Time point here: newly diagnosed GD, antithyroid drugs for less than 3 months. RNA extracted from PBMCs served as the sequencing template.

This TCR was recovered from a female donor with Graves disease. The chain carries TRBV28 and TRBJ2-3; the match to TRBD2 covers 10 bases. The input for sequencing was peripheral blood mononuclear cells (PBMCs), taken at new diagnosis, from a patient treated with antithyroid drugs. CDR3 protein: CASSRQTAGGIADTQYF. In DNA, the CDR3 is TGTGCCAGCAGTCGGCAAACAGCGGGAGGGATCGCAGATACGCAGTATTTT.